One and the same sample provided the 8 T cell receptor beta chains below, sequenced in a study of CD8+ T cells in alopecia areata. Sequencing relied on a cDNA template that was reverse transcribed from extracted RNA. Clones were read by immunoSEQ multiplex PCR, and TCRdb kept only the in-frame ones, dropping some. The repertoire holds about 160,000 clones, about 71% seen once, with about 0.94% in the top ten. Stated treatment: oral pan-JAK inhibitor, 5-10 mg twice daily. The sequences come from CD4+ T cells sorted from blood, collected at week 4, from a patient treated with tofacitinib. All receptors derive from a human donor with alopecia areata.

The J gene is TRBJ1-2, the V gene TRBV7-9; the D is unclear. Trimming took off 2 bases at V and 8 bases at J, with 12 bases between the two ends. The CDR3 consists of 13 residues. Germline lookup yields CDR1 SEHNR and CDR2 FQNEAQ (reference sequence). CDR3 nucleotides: TGTGCCAGCAGCTTATTACCCGAGCGAGGCTACACCTTC. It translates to CASSLLPERGYTF.

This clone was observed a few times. In DNA form, the CDR3 reads TGTGCCAGCAGCTTCAGCGTGAGCAGGGGCTACGAGCAGTACTTC. Translation: CASSFSVSRGYEQYF. The chain links TRBV11-1 to TRBJ2-7; the D gene is possibly TRBD1 (6 bases). Deletions cut 3 bases from V and 3 bases from J, with 15 bases between. The CDR3 has 15 amino acids. Germline V gene data show CDR1 as SGHAT and CDR2 as FQDESV (reference sequence).

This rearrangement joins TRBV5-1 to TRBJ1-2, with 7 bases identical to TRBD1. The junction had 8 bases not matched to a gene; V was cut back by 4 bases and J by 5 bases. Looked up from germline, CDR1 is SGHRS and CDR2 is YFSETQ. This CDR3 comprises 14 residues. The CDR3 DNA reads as TGCGCCAGCAGCCTGACAGGGAGTAATTATGGCTACACCTTC. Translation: CASSLTGSNYGYTF. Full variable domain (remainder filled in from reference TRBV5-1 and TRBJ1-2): KAGVTQTPRYLIKTRGQQVTLSCSPISGHRSVSWYQQTPGQGLQFLFEYFSETQRNKGNFPGRFSGRQFSNSRSEMNVSTLELGDSALYLCASSLTGSNYGYTFGSGTRLTVV.

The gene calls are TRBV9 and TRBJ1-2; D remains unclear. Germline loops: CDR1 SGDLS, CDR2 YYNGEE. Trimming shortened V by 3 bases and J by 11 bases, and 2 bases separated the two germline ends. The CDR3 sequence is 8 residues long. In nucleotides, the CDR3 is TGTGCCAGCAGCGCATACACCTTC. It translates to CASSAYTF.

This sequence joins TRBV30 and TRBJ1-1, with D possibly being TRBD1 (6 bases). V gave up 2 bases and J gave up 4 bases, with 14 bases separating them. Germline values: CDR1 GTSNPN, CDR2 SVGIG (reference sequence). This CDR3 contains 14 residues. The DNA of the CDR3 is TGTGCCTGGAGTAAAACAGGGTTGGGCACTGAAGCTTTCTTT. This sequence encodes CAWSKTGLGTEAFF. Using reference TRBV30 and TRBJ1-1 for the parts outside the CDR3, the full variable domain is SQTIHQWPATLVQPVGSPLSLECTVEGTSNPNLYWYRQAAGRGLQLLFYSVGIGQISSEVPQNLSASRPQDRQFILSSKKLLLSDSGFYLCAWSKTGLGTEAFFGQGTRLTVV.

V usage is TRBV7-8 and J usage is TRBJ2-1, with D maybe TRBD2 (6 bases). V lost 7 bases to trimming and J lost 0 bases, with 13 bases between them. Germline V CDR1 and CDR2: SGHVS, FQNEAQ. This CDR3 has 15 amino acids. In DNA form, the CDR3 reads TGTGCCAGCACGGGGAGGCCAAGCTCCTACAATGAGCAGTTCTTC. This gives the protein CASTGRPSSYNEQFF.

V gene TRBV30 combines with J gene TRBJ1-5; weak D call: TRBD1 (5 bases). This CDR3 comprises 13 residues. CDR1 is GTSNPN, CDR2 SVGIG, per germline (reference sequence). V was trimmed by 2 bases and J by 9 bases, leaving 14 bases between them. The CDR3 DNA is TGTGCCTGGAGTTTGCGGGGCGTGGGGCCCCAGCATTTT. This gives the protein CAWSLRGVGPQHF.

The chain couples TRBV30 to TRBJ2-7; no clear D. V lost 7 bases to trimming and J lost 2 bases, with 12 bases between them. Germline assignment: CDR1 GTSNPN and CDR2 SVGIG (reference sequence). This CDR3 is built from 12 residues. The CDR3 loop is CAYLLGPYEQYF. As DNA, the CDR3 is TGTGCCTACTTATTGGGTCCCTACGAGCAGTACTTC.